The 31 T cell receptor beta chains presented below share a single source sample, sequenced in a study of blood T cell repertoires in COVID-19. Clones were sequenced by immunoSEQ multiplex PCR, and TCRdb holds only the in-frame ones, with some missing. This sample carries roughly 230,000 clones, nearly 90% of them seen once, and the ten largest clones take 2.1%. The sequenced sample consisted of peripheral blood. The receptor source for this set is a woman aged 55-70 years with COVID-19, enrolled during active disease.

The V call is TRBV2, the J call TRBJ1-2; weak D call: TRBD1 (6 bases). The CDR3 consists of 14 residues. V dropped 2 bases and J dropped 4 bases, with 11 bases sitting between them. Per germline, CDR1 SNHLY and CDR2 FYNNEI. CDR3 nucleotide sequence: TGTGCCAGCAGTGAATACAGGGTGGGCTATGGCTACACCTTC. This encodes CASSEYRVGYGYTF.

This clone is labeled as medium-sized. The J gene is TRBJ1-5, the V gene TRBV4-1; 11 bases line up with TRBD1. Germline lookup yields CDR1 MGHRA and CDR2 YSYEKL. Trimming at V came to 0 bases and at J to 6 bases, leaving 4 bases not matched to a gene. The CDR3 extends over 16 amino acids. The CDR3 DNA reads as TGCGCCAGCAGCCAAGATCAGGGGACAGGGGGTCAGCCCCAGCATTTT. Its protein is CASSQDQGTGGQPQHF.

V gene TRBV15 combines with J gene TRBJ1-2, with 9 positions matching TRBD1. V lost 4 bases to trimming and J lost 0 bases; unmatched junction nucleotides: 9. Per the germline V gene, CDR1 is LNHNV and CDR2 is YYDKDF (reference sequence). The CDR3 contains 17 residues. For the CDR3, the DNA is TGTGCCACCAGCACTCCGACAGGGGGAGAGACTAACTATGGCTACACCTTC. Encoded protein: CATSTPTGGETNYGYTF.

This clone occurred a few times. The sample has other DNA sequences that encode this CDR3 too. The chain couples TRBV25-1 to TRBJ2-1; 10 bases align to TRBD1. Trimming took 2 bases from V and 7 from J; bases not matched to a gene: 8. Germline V gene lookup returns CDR1 MGHDK and CDR2 SYGVNS. The CDR3 consists of 16 residues. The CDR3 here is CASSESGTGVLNEQFF. The CDR3 region has the DNA TGTGCCAGCAGTGAAAGCGGGACAGGGGTATTGAATGAGCAGTTCTTC.

The J gene is TRBJ1-2, the V gene TRBV6-5; D is possibly TRBD1 (5 bases). Germline V CDR1 and CDR2: MNHEY, SVGAGI. The CDR3 length is 13 residues. Between the trimmed V and J ends, which lost 2 bases and 4 bases, there was a span of 8 bases. This CDR3 reads CASSYGGIYGYTF. The CDR3 bases are TGTGCCAGCAGTTACGGGGGGATCTATGGCTACACCTTC.

This clone was observed a handful of times. The chain recombines TRBV7-2 with TRBJ1-1, with D tentatively TRBD1 (6 bases). Germline lookup yields CDR1 SGHTA and CDR2 FQGNSA. V gave up 5 bases and J gave up 3 bases, with 13 bases separating them. The CDR3 totals 14 residues. CDR3 amino acids: CASSKRGTYTEAFF. The CDR3 DNA follows: TGTGCCAGCAGCAAAAGGGGGACCTACACTGAAGCTTTCTTT.

CDR3 in amino acids: CASSVNPGTQETQYF. The CDR3, as DNA: TGTGCCAGCAGCGTAAACCCCGGGACTCAAGAGACCCAGTACTTC. The rearrangement uses TRBV9 and TRBJ2-5, with D perhaps matching TRBD2 (6 bases). Deletions cut 1 base from V and 2 bases from J, with 12 bases between. CDR1 SGDLS and CDR2 YYNGEE come from the germline V gene. The CDR3 contains 15 residues. Based on the CDR3 plus reference TRBV9 and TRBJ2-5, the full variable domain is DSGVTQTPKHLITATGQRVTLRCSPRSGDLSVYWYQQSLDQGLQFLIQYYNGEERAKGNILERFSAQQFPDLHSELNLSSLELGDSALYFCASSVNPGTQETQYFGPGTRLLVL.

Only a few counts were recorded for this clone. The rearrangement joins TRBV18 to TRBJ1-1, with D possibly matching TRBD1 (6 bases). In germline, CDR1 is KGHSH, CDR2 LQKENI. Deletions cut 4 bases from V and 7 bases from J, with 19 bases between. The CDR3 runs to 15 residues. CDR3 nucleotide sequence: TGTGCCAGCTCACGATCGGACAGCCCGGGGAATGAAGCTTTCTTT. This gives the protein CASSRSDSPGNEAFF.

This chain connects TRBV9 to TRBJ1-4, with 7 nucleotides matching TRBD1. The CDR3 loop spans 16 amino acids. Germline V CDR1 and CDR2: SGDLS, YYNGEE. Losses at the gene ends were 3 bases for V and 0 bases for J; bases not matched to a gene: 5. The CDR3 nucleotides read TGTGCCAGCAGCGGAGACAGGGAGGCAACTAATGAAAAACTGTTTTTT. Translating gives CASSGDREATNEKLFF.

The rearrangement joins TRBV12-5 to TRBJ2-1, with 7 bases lining up with TRBD2. CDR3 size: 13 residues. Germline CDR1 LGHNT, CDR2 FRNRAP. J gave up 10 bases and V 6 bases, and 9 bases lay outside the gene matches. CDR3 in DNA: TGTGCTAGTGGCCCCCAGCCCGGGAGGGAGCAGTTCTTC. Translating it yields CASGPQPGREQFF.

V is TRBV11-3 and J is TRBJ1-2; 9 nucleotides match TRBD1. V was clipped by 7 bases and J by 3 bases; unmatched bases: 12. Germline V gene sequence: CDR1 SGHNT, CDR2 YENEEA. The CDR3 has 16 residues. CDR3 DNA sequence: TGTGCCAGCACCGAACACACAGGGGGCGTCGACTATGGCTACACCTTC. Protein sequence: CASTEHTGGVDYGYTF.

This rearrangement joins TRBV9 to TRBJ2-3; D possibly corresponds to TRBD2 (6 bases). Looked up from germline, CDR1 is SGDLS and CDR2 is YYNGEE. V was trimmed by 3 bases and J by 2 bases, leaving 13 bases between them. This CDR3 spans 15 amino acids. The CDR3 region is CASSEVREFTDTQYF. The CDR3, as DNA: TGTGCCAGCAGCGAGGTGCGGGAATTCACAGATACGCAGTATTTT.

The chain employs TRBV13 and TRBJ1-2; 7 positions match TRBD1. CDR3 length: 14 residues. V dropped 5 bases and J dropped 6; count of bases not matched to a gene: 9. Germline V lookup: CDR1 PRHDT, CDR2 FYEKMQ (reference sequence). CDR3 amino acids: CASSPKGDSHGYTF. Written as DNA, the CDR3 is TGTGCCAGCAGCCCAAAGGGGGACAGTCATGGCTACACCTTC.

The J gene is TRBJ2-7, the V gene TRBV21-1; the D call TRBD1 from the table was never checked on the DNA. TRBV21-1 is recorded as a pseudogene. The CDR3 is 14 amino acids. CDR3 nucleotide sequence: TGTGCCAGCAGCAGGGGACAGGGAGTCTACGAGCAGTACTTC. Its protein is CASSRGQGVYEQYF.

The rearrangement joins TRBV6-5 to TRBJ1-2; 7 bases are shared with TRBD1. The trim removed 6 bases at V and 1 base at J, leaving 5 bases unmatched. Germline values: CDR1 MNHEY, CDR2 SVGAGI. The CDR3 is made up of 14 amino acids. The CDR3 coding sequence is TGTGCCAGCAGGAGACAGGGAGGTAACTATGGCTACACCTTC. Translating gives CASRRQGGNYGYTF.

The chain recombines TRBV5-1 with TRBJ1-2; possibly TRBD1 for D (6 bases). The germline gives CDR1 SGHRS, CDR2 YFSETQ. The CDR3 sequence is 14 residues long. V lost 4 bases, J lost 0 bases, and 10 bases lay in between. The CDR3 spells CASSTWTANYGYTF. CDR3 coding DNA: TGCGCCAGCAGCACCTGGACAGCTAACTATGGCTACACCTTC.

The chain recombines TRBV4-1 with TRBJ1-6; D perhaps matches TRBD1 (5 bases). The V end was cut by 1 base, the J end by 10 bases, with 17 bases between. This CDR3 is 16 amino acids long. CDR1 is MGHRA, CDR2 YSYEKL, per germline. The CDR3 coding sequence is TGCGCCAGCAGCCAAGTCAGGGATCCCAGTCTATCACCCCTCCACTTT. Translating gives CASSQVRDPSLSPLHF.

In its sample, this clone was seen a few times. The gene calls are TRBV4-2 and TRBJ1-2, with a possible D match to TRBD1 (5 bases). V lost 1 base to trimming and J lost 5 bases, with 11 bases between them. This CDR3 contains 14 residues. CDR1 and CDR2 from the germline V gene are LGHNA and YNFKEQ. CDR3 in amino acids: CASSQGQGGYGYTF. The CDR3 nucleotides are TGTGCCAGCAGCCAAGGTCAGGGTGGATATGGCTACACCTTC.

The rearrangement joins TRBV30 to TRBJ1-1; D unclear. V lost 2 bases to trimming and J lost 7 bases, with 14 bases between them. The CDR3 contains 13 residues. Germline CDR1 GTSNPN, CDR2 SVGIG (reference sequence). The CDR3 DNA sequence: TGTGCCTGGAGTCCCCCATGGACTGGTGAAGCTTTCTTT. It translates to CAWSPPWTGEAFF.

This chain uses TRBV18 with TRBJ1-5, with 11 nucleotides matching TRBD1. Germline V CDR1 and CDR2: KGHSH, LQKENI. The CDR3 spans 16 residues. V lost 4 bases, J lost 4 bases, and 6 bases stayed unmatched. Here the CDR3 DNA reads TGTGCCAGCTCACAGTCGGGACAGGGGGATAATCAGCCCCAGCATTTT. Protein: CASSQSGQGDNQPQHF.

V gene TRBV27 combines with J gene TRBJ1-2, with D uncertain. V shed 0 bases and J shed 3 bases, with 8 bases lying between them. Germline V gene sequence: CDR1 MNHEY, CDR2 SMNVEV (reference sequence). This CDR3 has 14 residues. CDR3 amino acids: CASSLSSAHYGYTF. CDR3 in DNA: TGTGCCAGCAGTTTATCAAGCGCCCACTATGGCTACACCTTC.

The gene calls are TRBV7-2 and TRBJ1-1; tentatively, D is TRBD1 (6 bases). The length of the CDR3 is 13 residues. Germline V gives CDR1 SGHTA, CDR2 FQGNSA. V was cut by 3 bases and J by 4 bases, with 9 bases left in between. The CDR3 reads CASSFGQFTEAFF. CDR3 coding DNA: TGTGCCAGCAGCTTCGGACAGTTCACTGAAGCTTTCTTT.

This clone was seen once. The J gene is TRBJ1-3, the V gene TRBV5-6; D might be TRBD1 (5 bases). From germline, CDR1 is SGHDT and CDR2 YYEEEE. V was trimmed by 4 bases and J by 3 bases, leaving 20 bases between them. This CDR3 is built from 17 residues. CDR3 region: CASSPGQTAHFGNTIYF. As DNA, the CDR3 is TGTGCCAGCAGCCCAGGGCAGACAGCGCATTTTGGAAACACCATATATTTT.

CDR3 region: CASSKESGGPYNEQFF. Written as DNA, the CDR3 is TGCGCCAGCAGCAAGGAGTCGGGGGGGCCCTACAATGAGCAGTTCTTC. The chain joins TRBV5-1 to TRBJ2-1; 8 nucleotides line up with TRBD2. Germline V gene data show CDR1 as SGHRS and CDR2 as YFSETQ. After removal of 4 bases from V and 2 bases from J, the junction contained 8 bases not matched to a gene. The CDR3 has 16 residues.

The chain employs TRBV6-2 or TRBV6-3 and TRBJ1-5, with a tentative D call TRBD1 (5 bases). Germline loops: CDR1 MNHEY, CDR2 SVGEGT. V lost 6 bases and J 3 bases, leaving 12 bases between the germline ends. The CDR3 covers 14 residues. The CDR3 region is CASSRRASNQPQHF. The CDR3 DNA reads TGTGCCAGCAGCCGCAGGGCTTCCAATCAGCCCCAGCATTTT.

About this clone: An end of the junction differs from the germline gene, which may be a read error. The rearrangement links TRBV7-7 to TRBJ2-5, with 7 nucleotides matching TRBD1. CDR1 is SSHAT, CDR2 FNYEAQ, per germline (reference sequence). CDR3 length: 15 residues. The CDR3 region has the DNA TGTGCTAGCAGCCAAAATCCGGGACAGCAAGAGACCCAGTACTTC. Its translation is CASSQNPGQQETQYF.

In its sample, this clone was seen once. The genes are TRBV7-2 and TRBJ2-1; D remains ambiguous. V lost 6 bases and J lost 5, with 8 bases in between. Germline CDR1 is SGHTA and CDR2 is FQGNSA. The CDR3 covers 12 residues. CDR3 nucleotides: TGTGCCAGCAGACGACAAGACAATGAGCAGTTCTTC. Its protein product is CASRRQDNEQFF.

A remark on this clone: The sample carries other DNA sequences with the same CDR3. This rearrangement joins TRBV3-1 (or the pseudogene TRBV3-2) to TRBJ1-2; D not resolved. Germline CDR1 reads LGHDT; CDR2 reads YNNKEL (reference sequence). CDR3 length: 12 amino acids. V was pared by 2 bases and J by 4 bases, with 5 bases between. The CDR3 DNA sequence: TGTGCCAGCAGCCAACGGAGCTATGGCTACACCTTC. Amino acid sequence: CASSQRSYGYTF.

The chain recombines TRBV19 with TRBJ1-1; TRBD1 is a possible D gene (6 bases). Germline-derived CDR1 and CDR2 are LNHDA and SQIVND (reference sequence). The CDR3 consists of 15 residues. V was clipped by 6 bases and J by 5 bases, with 19 bases between them. In DNA, the CDR3 is TGTGCCAGTAGGAACCCAGGGGAGAGAAGGACTGAAGCTTTCTTT. Translation gives CASRNPGERRTEAFF.

This chain joins TRBV7-9 and TRBJ2-7, with 7 positions matching TRBD1. CDR1 is SEHNR and CDR2 is FQNEAQ in the germline V gene (reference sequence). Trimming at V came to 5 bases and at J to 1 base, leaving 14 bases not matched to a gene. The length of the CDR3 is 17 residues. CDR3: CASSPLPRDRGSYEQYF. In nucleotides, the CDR3 is TGTGCCAGCAGCCCCCTCCCCCGGGACAGAGGTTCCTACGAGCAGTACTTC. The full variable domain, rest sourced from reference TRBV7-9 and TRBJ2-7, is DTGVSQNPRHKITKRGQNVTFRCDPISEHNRLYWYRQTLGQGPEFLTYFQNEAQLEKSRLLSDRFSAERPKGSFSTLEIQRTEQGDSAMYLCASSPLPRDRGSYEQYFGPGTRLTVT.

The rearrangement links TRBV5-4 to TRBJ1-2; D remains unclear. The CDR3 has 13 residues. Germline V gives CDR1 SGHNT, CDR2 YYREEE (reference sequence). Deletions cut 2 bases from V and 3 bases from J, with 8 bases between. In DNA form, the CDR3 reads TGTGCCAGCAGCTTTGGGCAGGACTATGGCTACACCTTC. It yields the protein CASSFGQDYGYTF.